The next 2 T cell receptor beta chains were all read from a single sample in a study of shared clonotypes between healthy human individuals. The data were produced by immunoSEQ multiplex PCR, yet TCRdb's version contains in-frame clones alone and is incomplete. The sample consists of 2 million to 2.5 million clones, 93% of them appearing once. The specimen was naive CD4+ T cells from PBMCs. Subset reported: CD45RA+ positively selected. All receptors derive from a man between 18 and 35 years old in good health. Some clones in this sample may be carry-over from other donors' samples.

This chain uses TRBV9 with TRBJ1-1, with 8 bases aligning to TRBD1. The germline V gene has CDR1 SGDLS and CDR2 YYNGEE. After removal of 5 bases from V and 3 bases from J, the junction contained 9 bases not matched to a gene. The CDR3 is 15 amino acids. The chain's CDR3 is CASSSRGHGDTEAFF. In DNA, the CDR3 is TGTGCCAGCAGTTCCAGGGGGCATGGGGACACTGAAGCTTTCTTT.

V gene TRBV7-2 combines with J gene TRBJ1-2; 8 bases match TRBD1. The CDR3 is 17 residues long. CDR1 and CDR2 from the germline V gene are SGHTA and FQGNSA. J gave up 8 bases and V 5 bases, and 19 bases lay outside the gene matches. CDR3 sequence reads: CASSPYAAPGQVNGYTF. CDR3 nucleotide sequence: TGTGCCAGCAGCCCATACGCAGCTCCGGGACAGGTAAACGGCTACACCTTC.